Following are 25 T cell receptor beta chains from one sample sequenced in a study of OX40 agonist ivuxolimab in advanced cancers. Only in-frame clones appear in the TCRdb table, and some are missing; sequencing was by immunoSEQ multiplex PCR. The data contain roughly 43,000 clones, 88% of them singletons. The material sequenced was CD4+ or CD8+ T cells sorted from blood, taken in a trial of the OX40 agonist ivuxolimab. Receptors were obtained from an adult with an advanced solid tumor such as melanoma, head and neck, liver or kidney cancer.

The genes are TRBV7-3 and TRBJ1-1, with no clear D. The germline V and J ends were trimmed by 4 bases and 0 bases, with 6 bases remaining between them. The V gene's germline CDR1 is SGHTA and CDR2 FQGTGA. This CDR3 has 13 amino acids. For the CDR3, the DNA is TGTGCCAGCAGCTCTGGACTGAACACTGAAGCTTTCTTT. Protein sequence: CASSSGLNTEAFF. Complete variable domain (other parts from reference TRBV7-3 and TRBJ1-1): GAGVSQTPSNKVTEKGKYVELRCDPISGHTALYWYRQSLGQGPEFLIYFQGTGAADDSGLPNDRFFAVRPEGSVSTLKIQRTERGDSAVYLCASSSGLNTEAFFGQGTRLTVV.

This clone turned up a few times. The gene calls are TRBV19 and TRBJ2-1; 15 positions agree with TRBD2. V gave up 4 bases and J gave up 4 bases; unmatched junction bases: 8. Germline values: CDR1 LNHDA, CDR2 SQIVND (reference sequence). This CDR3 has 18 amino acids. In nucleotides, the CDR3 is TGTGCCAGTAGTACGGGACTAGCGGGAGGAACGCGGTACAATGAGCAGTTCTTC. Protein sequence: CASSTGLAGGTRYNEQFF.

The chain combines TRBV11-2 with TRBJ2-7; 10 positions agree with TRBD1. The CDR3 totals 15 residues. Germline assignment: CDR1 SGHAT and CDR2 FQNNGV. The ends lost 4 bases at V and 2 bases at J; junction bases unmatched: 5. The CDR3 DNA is TGTGCCAGCAGCTCATGGGACAGGGGCACCTACGAGCAGTACTTC. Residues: CASSSWDRGTYEQYF.

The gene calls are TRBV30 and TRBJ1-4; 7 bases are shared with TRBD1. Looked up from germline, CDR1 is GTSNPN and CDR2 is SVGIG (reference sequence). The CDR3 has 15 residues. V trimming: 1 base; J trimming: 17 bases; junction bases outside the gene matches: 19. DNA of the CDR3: TGTGCCTGGAGTGACCCGACAGGGTGGGGAAGGATTCTCTTTTTT. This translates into CAWSDPTGWGRILFF.

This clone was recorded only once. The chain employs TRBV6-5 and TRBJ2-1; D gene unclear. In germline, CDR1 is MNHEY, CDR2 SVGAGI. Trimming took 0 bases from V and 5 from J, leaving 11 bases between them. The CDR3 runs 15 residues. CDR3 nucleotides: TGTGCCAGCAGTTACTCGATGACTTCGAACAATGAGCAGTTCTTC. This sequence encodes CASSYSMTSNNEQFF.

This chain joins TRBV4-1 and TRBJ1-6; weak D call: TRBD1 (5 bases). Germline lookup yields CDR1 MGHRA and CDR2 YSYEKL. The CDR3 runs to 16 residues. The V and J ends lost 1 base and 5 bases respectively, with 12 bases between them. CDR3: CASSQARGSDNSPLHF. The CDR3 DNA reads TGCGCCAGCAGCCAAGCTAGGGGTTCTGATAATTCACCCCTCCACTTT.

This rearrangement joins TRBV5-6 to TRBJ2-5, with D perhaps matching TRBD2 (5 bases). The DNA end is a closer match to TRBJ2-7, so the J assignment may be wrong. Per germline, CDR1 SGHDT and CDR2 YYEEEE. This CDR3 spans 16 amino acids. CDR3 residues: CASSSLGMALSYEQYF. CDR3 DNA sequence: TGTGCCAGCAGCTCCCTCGGGATGGCCCTCTCCTACGAGCAGTACTTC.

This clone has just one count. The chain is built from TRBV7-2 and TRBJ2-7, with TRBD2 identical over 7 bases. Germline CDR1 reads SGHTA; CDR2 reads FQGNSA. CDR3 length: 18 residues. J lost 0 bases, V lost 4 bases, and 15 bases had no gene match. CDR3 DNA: TGTGCCAGCAGCTCGAGGGGAGGGGCGGGAAGGAGCTCCTACGAGCAGTACTTC. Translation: CASSSRGGAGRSSYEQYF.

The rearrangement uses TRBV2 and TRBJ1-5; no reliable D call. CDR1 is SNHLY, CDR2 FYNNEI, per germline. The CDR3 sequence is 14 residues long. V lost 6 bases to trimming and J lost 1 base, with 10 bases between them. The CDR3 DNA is TGTGCCAGCAGGGGTGGGGTAAGCAATCAGCCCCAGCATTTT. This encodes CASRGGVSNQPQHF.

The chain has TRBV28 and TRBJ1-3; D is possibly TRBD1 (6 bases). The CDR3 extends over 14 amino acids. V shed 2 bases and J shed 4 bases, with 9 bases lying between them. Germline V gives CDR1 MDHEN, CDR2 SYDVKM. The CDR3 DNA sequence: TGTGCCAGCAGTTTAGCAGGGGCAGGAAACACCATATATTTT. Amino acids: CASSLAGAGNTIYF.

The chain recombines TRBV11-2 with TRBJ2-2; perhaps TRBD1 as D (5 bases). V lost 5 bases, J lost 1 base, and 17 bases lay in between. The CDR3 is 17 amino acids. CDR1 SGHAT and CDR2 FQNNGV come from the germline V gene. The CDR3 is CASSPKFAGWNTGELFF. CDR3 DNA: TGTGCCAGCAGCCCTAAATTTGCAGGGTGGAACACCGGGGAGCTGTTTTTT.

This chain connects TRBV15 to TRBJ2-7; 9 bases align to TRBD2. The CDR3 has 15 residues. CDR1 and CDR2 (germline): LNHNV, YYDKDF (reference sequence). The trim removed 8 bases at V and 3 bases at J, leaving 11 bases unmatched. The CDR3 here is CATRPKLAGDYEQYF. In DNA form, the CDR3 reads TGTGCCACCCGCCCGAAATTAGCGGGGGACTACGAGCAGTACTTC.

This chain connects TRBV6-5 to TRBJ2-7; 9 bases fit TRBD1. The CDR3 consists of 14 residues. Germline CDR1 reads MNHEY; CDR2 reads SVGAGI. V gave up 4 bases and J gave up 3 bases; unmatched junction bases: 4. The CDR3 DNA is TGTGCCAGCAGTTCTGGACAGGGGTACTACGAGCAGTACTTC. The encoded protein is CASSSGQGYYEQYF.

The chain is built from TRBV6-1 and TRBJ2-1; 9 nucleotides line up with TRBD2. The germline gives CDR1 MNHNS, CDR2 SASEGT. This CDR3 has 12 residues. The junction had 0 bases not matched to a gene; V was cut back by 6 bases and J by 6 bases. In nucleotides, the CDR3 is TGTGCCAGCAGGACTAGCGGCAATGAGCAGTTCTTC. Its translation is CASRTSGNEQFF.

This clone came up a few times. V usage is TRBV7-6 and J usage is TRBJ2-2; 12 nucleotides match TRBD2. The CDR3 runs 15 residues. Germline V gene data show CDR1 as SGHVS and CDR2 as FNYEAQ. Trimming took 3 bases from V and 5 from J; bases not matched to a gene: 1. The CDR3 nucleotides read TGTGCCAGCAGCTTCGGACTAGCGGGGACCGGGGAGCTGTTTTTT. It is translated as CASSFGLAGTGELFF.

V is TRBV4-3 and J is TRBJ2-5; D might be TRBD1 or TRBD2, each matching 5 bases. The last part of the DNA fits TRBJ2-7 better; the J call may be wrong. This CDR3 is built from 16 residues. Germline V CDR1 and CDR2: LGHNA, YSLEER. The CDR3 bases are TGCGCCAGCAGCCAAGGAGTGCAGGGAGCCTCCTACGAGCAGTACTTC. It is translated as CASSQGVQGASYEQYF.

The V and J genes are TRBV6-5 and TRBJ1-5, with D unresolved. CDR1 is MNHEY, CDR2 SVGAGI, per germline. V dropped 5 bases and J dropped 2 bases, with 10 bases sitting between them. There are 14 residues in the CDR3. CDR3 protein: CASSPDGRNQPQHF. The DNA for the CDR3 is TGTGCCAGCAGTCCCGACGGCCGCAATCAGCCCCAGCATTTT.

The CDR3 region has the DNA TGCAGCGTTGCCAGCGGGAGCGGTGAGCAGTTCTTC. This translates into CSVASGSGEQFF. The chain has TRBV29-1 and TRBJ2-1, with 8 positions matching TRBD2. CDR1 is SQVTM, CDR2 ANQGSEA, per germline. Germline trimming cut 4 bases from V and 9 bases from J; bases unmatched to any gene: 5. CDR3 length equals 12 residues.

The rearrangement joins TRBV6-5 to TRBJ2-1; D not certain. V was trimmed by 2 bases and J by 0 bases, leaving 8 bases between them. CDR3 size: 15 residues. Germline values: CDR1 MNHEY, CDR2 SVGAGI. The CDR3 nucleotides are TGTGCCAGCAGTTACGCAGCTGTCTCCTACAATGAGCAGTTCTTC. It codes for CASSYAAVSYNEQFF.

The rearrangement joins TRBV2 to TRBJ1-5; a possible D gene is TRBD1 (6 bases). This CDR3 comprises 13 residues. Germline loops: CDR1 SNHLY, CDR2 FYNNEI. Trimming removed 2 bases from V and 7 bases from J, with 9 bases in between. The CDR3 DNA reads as TGTGCCAGCAGTGAATATGGGGGCCAGCCCCAGCATTTT. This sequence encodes CASSEYGGQPQHF. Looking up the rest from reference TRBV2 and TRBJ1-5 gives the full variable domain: EPEVTQTPSHQVTQMGQEVILRCVPISNHLYFYWYRQILGQKVEFLVSFYNNEISEKSEIFDDQFSVERPDGSNFTLKIRSTKLEDSAMYFCASSEYGGQPQHFGDGTRLSIL.

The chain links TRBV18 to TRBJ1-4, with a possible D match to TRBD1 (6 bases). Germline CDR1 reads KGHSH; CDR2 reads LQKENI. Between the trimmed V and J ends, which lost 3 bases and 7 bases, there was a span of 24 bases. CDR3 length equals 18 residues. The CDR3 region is CASSPPNRVASEGEKLFF. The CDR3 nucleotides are TGTGCCAGCTCACCCCCCAACAGGGTGGCATCGGAAGGTGAAAAACTGTTTTTT. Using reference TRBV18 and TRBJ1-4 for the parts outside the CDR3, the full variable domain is NAGVMQNPRHLVRRRGQEARLRCSPMKGHSHVYWYRQLPEEGLKFMVYLQKENIIDESGMPKERFSAEFPKEGPSILRIQQVVRGDSAAYFCASSPPNRVASEGEKLFFGSGTQLSVL.

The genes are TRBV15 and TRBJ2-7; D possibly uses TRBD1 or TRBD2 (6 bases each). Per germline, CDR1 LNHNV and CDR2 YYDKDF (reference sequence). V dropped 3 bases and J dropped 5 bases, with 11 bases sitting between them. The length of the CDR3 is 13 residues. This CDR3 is CATSSRRGNEQYF. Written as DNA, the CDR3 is TGTGCCACCAGCAGTCGGAGGGGGAACGAGCAGTACTTC.

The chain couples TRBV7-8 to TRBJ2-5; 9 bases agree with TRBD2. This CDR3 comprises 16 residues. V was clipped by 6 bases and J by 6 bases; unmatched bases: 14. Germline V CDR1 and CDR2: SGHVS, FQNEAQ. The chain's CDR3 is CASRDDTRGGKKTQYF. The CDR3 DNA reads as TGTGCCAGCAGAGACGATACGCGGGGGGGAAAGAAGACCCAGTACTTC.

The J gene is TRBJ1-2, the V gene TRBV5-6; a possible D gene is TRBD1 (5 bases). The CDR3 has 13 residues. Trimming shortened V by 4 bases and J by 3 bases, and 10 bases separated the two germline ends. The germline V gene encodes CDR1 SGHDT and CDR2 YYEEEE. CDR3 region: CASSPRDDYGYTF. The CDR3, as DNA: TGTGCCAGCAGCCCCCGGGACGACTATGGCTACACCTTC.

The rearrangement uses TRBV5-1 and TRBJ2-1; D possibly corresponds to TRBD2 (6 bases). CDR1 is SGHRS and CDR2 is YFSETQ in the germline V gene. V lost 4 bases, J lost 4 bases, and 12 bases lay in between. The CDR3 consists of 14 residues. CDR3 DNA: TGCGCCAGCAGCCCGGGACTGGCTTACAATGAGCAGTTCTTC. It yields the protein CASSPGLAYNEQFF.